The TCR beta chain under discussion was sequenced for a study of blood T cells in healthy people across ages. General study points: Versus aged donors, long-lived donors had higher diversity and more naive CD4+ cells.

In the case of this clonotype: Its antigen is unidentified.

Germline V gene sequence: CDR1 SEHNR, CDR2 FQNEAQ (reference sequence). There are 14 residues in the CDR3. Trimming removed 5 bases from V and 7 bases from J, with 17 bases in between. The second PCR ran about 7 to 12 cycles with a sample-barcoded 5' primer and J-beta primers. TCRdb itself ran the 5' RACE reads through MiXCR, one entry per CDR3 protein. The table shows approximately 690,000 distinct CDR3 sequences, with roughly 43% occurring only once. The J gene is TRBJ1-2, the V gene TRBV7-9; D not certain. The clonotype originates from a man aged 80 or over in good health. The sequenced material came from blood. The CDR3 DNA sequence: TGTGCCAGCAGCCGGAGGCGGCTAAGTGGTGGCTACACCTTC. Its protein product is CASSRRRLSGGYTF.